This T cell receptor (beta chain) was identified in a study of T cell responses to AZD1222 COVID-19 vaccine. The assay was immunoSEQ multiplex PCR, and TCRdb's table has in-frame clones only and misses some. The profile covers approximately 120,000 clones, with approximately 91% appearing a single time and roughly 18% taken by the ten largest. Germline CDR1 reads SNHLY; CDR2 reads FYNNEI. The CDR3 totals 14 residues. V shed 8 bases and J 8 bases; nucleotides not matched to a gene: 11. This clone has only one observation. No antigen is known for it. Overall study results and limits: White British people made up most donors, females outnumbered males, and clonal diversity was possibly underestimated.

Sample: peripheral blood, taken on day 0 of AZD1222 vaccination. The clonotype originates from an adult in good health. J is TRBJ2-1 and V is TRBV2; 8 nucleotides agree with TRBD1. The CDR3 sequence is CASLGTGMGYEQFF. For the CDR3, the DNA is TGTGCCAGCCTAGGGACAGGAATGGGGTATGAGCAGTTCTTC.